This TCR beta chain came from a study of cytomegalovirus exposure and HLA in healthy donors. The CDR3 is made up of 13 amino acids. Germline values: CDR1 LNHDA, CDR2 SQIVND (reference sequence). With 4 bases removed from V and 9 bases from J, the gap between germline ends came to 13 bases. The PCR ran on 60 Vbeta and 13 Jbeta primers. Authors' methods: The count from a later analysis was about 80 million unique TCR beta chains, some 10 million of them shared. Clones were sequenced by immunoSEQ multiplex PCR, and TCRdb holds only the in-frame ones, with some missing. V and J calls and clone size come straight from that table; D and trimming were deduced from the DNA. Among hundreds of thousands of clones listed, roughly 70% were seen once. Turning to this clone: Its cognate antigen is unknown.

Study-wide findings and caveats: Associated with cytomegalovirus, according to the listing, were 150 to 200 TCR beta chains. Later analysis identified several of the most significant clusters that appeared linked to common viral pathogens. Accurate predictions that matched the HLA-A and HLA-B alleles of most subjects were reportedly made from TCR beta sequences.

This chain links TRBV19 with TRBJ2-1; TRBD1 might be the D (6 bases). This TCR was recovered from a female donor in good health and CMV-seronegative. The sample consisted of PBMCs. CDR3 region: CASSNRDRIEQFF. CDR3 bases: TGTGCCAGTAGTAACAGGGACCGCATTGAGCAGTTCTTC. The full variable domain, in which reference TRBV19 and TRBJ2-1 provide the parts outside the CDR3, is DGGITQSPKYLFRKEGQNVTLSCEQNLNHDAMYWYRQDPGQGLRLIYYSQIVNDFQKGDIAEGYSVSREKKESFPLTVTSAQKNPTAFYLCASSNRDRIEQFFGPGTRLTVL.